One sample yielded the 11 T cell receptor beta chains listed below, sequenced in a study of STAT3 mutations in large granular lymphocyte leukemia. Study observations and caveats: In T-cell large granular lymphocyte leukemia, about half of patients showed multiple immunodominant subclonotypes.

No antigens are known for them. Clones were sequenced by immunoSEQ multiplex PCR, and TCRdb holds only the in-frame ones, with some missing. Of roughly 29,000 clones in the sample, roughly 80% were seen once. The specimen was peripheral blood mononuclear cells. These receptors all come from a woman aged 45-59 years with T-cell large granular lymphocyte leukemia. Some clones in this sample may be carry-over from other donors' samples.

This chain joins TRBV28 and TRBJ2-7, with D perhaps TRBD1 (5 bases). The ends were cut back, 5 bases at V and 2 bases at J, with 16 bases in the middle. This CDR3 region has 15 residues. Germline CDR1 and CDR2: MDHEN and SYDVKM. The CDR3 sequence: CASSASGATAYEQYF. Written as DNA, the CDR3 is TGTGCCAGCAGTGCCTCTGGGGCAACCGCCTACGAGCAGTACTTC.

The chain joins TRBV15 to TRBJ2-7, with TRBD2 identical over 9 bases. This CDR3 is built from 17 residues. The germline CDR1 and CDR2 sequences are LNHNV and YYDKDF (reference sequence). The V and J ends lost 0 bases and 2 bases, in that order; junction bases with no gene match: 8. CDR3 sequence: CATSRDIGLAGTYEQYF. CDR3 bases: TGTGCCACCAGCAGAGATATAGGGCTAGCGGGGACCTACGAGCAGTACTTC.

CDR3 bases: TGTGCCAGCAGCTTGGTGGGGCGGGAGGGCCTTGCAGATACGCAGTATTTT. Translation: CASSLVGREGLADTQYF. The chain couples TRBV5-6 to TRBJ2-3; 9 nucleotides agree with TRBD2. With V trimmed by 0 bases and J by 4 bases, 9 bases remained unmatched. This CDR3 spans 17 amino acids. Germline V CDR1 and CDR2: SGHDT, YYEEEE.

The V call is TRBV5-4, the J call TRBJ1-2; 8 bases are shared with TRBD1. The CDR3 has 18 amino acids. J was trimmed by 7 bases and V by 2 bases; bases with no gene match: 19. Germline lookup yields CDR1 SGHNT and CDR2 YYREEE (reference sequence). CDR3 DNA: TGTGCCAGCAGCTTCGGACAGGGCCTAACAGGACCTGGGGGTGGCTACACCTTC. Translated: CASSFGQGLTGPGGGYTF.

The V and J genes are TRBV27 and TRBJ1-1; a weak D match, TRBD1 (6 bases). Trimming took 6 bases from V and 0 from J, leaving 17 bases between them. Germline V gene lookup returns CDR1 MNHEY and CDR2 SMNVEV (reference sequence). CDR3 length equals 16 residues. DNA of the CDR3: TGTGCCAGCAGCCCCGAATGGGACACCATGAACACTGAAGCTTTCTTT. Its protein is CASSPEWDTMNTEAFF.

The CDR3 sequence: CAWGPGTSGARETQYF. In DNA, the CDR3 is TGTGCCTGGGGACCCGGGACTAGCGGAGCAAGGGAGACCCAGTACTTC. The chain employs TRBV30 and TRBJ2-5; 11 positions match TRBD2. The CDR3 covers 16 residues. Germline CDR1 GTSNPN, CDR2 SVGIG (reference sequence). J lost 5 bases, V lost 5 bases, and 13 bases had no gene match.

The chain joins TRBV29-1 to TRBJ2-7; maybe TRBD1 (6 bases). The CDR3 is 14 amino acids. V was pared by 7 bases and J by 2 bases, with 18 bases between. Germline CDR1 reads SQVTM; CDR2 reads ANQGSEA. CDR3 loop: CSGAIDRRPYEQYF. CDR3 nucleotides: TGCAGCGGAGCGATAGACAGGCGGCCCTACGAGCAGTACTTC.

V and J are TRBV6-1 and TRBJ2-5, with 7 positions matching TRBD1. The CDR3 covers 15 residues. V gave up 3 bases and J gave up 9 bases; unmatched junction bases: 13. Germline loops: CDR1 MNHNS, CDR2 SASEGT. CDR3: CASSDPTGARSAQYF. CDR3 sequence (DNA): TGTGCCAGCAGTGACCCTACAGGGGCCCGGTCGGCCCAGTACTTC.

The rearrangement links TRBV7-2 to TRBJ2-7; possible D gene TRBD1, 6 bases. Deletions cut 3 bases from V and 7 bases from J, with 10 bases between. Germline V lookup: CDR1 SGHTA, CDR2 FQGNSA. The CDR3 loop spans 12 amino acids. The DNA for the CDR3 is TGTGCCAGCAGCTTTGACAGGACGGAGCAGTACTTC. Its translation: CASSFDRTEQYF.

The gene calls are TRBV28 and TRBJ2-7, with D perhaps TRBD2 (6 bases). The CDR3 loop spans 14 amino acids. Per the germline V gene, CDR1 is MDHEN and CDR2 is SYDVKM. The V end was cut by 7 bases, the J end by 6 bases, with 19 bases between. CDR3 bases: TGTGCCAGCACCCTTATTGGGGCGGGGAGCGAGCAGTACTTC. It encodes CASTLIGAGSEQYF.

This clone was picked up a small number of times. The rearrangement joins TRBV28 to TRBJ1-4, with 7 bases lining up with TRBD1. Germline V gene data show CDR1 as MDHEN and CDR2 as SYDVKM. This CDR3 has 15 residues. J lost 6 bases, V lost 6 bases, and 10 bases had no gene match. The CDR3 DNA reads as TGTGCCAGCAGCCTTAGGGGGCCGGGAGATGAAAAACTGTTTTTT. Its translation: CASSLRGPGDEKLFF.